A single sample gave rise to the 25 T cell receptor beta chains below, sequenced in a study of T cells in Graves' hyperthyroidism and ophthalmopathy. Template material for amplifying TCR beta CDR3 regions consisted of RNA transcripts. HTBI primers were employed in a first-round RT-PCR of the TCR CDR3. TCRdb re-derived calls from the multiplex PCR reads in MiXCR, one entry per CDR3 protein. The table lists 300,000 to 450,000 distinct CDR3 sequences, roughly 25% of them singletons. Sequenced material: blood. These receptors all stem from a man over 45 with Graves' hyperthyroidism.

This clonotype appeared a few times. The chain combines TRBV2 with TRBJ1-5; no definite D call. Looked up from germline, CDR1 is SNHLY and CDR2 is FYNNEI. The CDR3 length is 13 residues. CDR3 residues: CATGKDADQPQHF. The DNA for the CDR3 is TGTGCAACCGGCAAGGACGCTGATCAGCCCCAGCATTTT.

This clonotype has at least ten counts. V and J are TRBV20-1 and TRBJ2-1; TRBD2 aligns across 12 bases. Germline loops: CDR1 DFQATT, CDR2 SNEGSKA (reference sequence). V trimming: 5 bases; J trimming: 6 bases; junction bases outside the gene matches: 8. CDR3 size: 15 residues. CDR3 DNA: TGCAGTGCTCACCTCGGACTAGCGGGATCCAATGAGCAGTTCTTC. Amino acid sequence: CSAHLGLAGSNEQFF.

V is TRBV6-1 and J is TRBJ2-1; TRBD2 matches 7 bases. The CDR3 has 17 amino acids. V trimming: 1 base; J trimming: 0 bases; junction bases outside the gene matches: 6. Looked up from germline, CDR1 is MNHNS and CDR2 is SASEGT. The CDR3 reads CASSEVGGRGSYNEQFF. The CDR3 coding sequence is TGTGCCAGCAGTGAAGTGGGCGGGAGAGGCTCCTACAATGAGCAGTTCTTC.

The rearrangement uses TRBV5-5 and TRBJ2-7; D remains unclear. The CDR3 contains 11 residues. Germline V gene data show CDR1 as SGHKS and CDR2 as YYEKEE (reference sequence). Trimming cost V 6 bases and J 1 base, with 5 bases left between them. Here the CDR3 DNA reads TGTGCCAGCACCAATTCCTACGAGCAGTACTTC. This translates into CASTNSYEQYF. Variable domain in full (rest from reference TRBV5-5 and TRBJ2-7): DAGVTQSPTHLIKTRGQQVTLRCSPISGHKSVSWYQQVLGQGPQFIFQYYEKEERGRGNFPDRFSARQFPNYSSELNVNALLLGDSALYLCASTNSYEQYFGPGTRLTVT.

The chain uses TRBV6-1 and TRBJ2-3; 10 bases map to TRBD2. CDR1 and CDR2 (germline): MNHNS, SASEGT. This CDR3 region has 16 residues. V lost 6 bases to trimming and J lost 4 bases; unmatched junction nucleotides: 10. The CDR3 sequence: CASRRTSGLTADTQYF. The CDR3 bases are TGTGCCAGCAGACGGACTAGCGGTTTGACAGCAGATACGCAGTATTTT.

The J gene is TRBJ1-5, the V gene TRBV19, with D possibly TRBD1 on 5 matching bases. The V and J ends lost 7 bases and 6 bases respectively, with 19 bases between them. Per the germline V gene, CDR1 is LNHDA and CDR2 is SQIVND (reference sequence). CDR3 size: 15 residues. DNA for the CDR3: TGTGCCAGTACCCCCTCGACAGTTTGGGGTCAGCCCCAGCATTTT. Protein product: CASTPSTVWGQPQHF.

Concerning this clonotype: At one end the junction does not follow the germline gene, possibly because of a read error. The chain combines TRBV9 with TRBJ1-1; 7 bases fit TRBD1. Germline V gene sequence: CDR1 SGDLS, CDR2 YYNGEE. CDR3 length: 14 residues. CDR3: CAGSRQGVNTEAFF. The CDR3 DNA follows: TGTGCCGGCAGCCGACAGGGCGTGAACACTGAAGCTTTCTTT.

The chain couples TRBV12-5 to TRBJ2-4; 7 nucleotides line up with TRBD2. Looked up from germline, CDR1 is LGHNT and CDR2 is FRNRAP. This CDR3 spans 14 amino acids. J was trimmed by 5 bases and V by 6 bases; bases with no gene match: 7. CDR3 in DNA: TGTGCTAGTGGCCCGGGGGGTCTCGAAAACATTCAGTACTTC. Its translation is CASGPGGLENIQYF.

J is TRBJ2-2 and V is TRBV7-6, with 7 bases identical to TRBD2. Germline CDR1 is SGHVS and CDR2 is FNYEAQ. With 6 bases clipped from V and 6 bases from J, the junction kept 13 bases outside the gene matches. CDR3 length equals 16 residues. The CDR3 DNA reads TGTGCCAGCAGGATGACCAGCGGGATAGGGCCCGGGGAGCTGTTTTTT. Protein product: CASRMTSGIGPGELFF.

The V gene is TRBV27, the J gene TRBJ2-7; no reliable D call. The CDR3 extends over 12 amino acids. CDR1 is MNHEY, CDR2 SMNVEV, per germline (reference sequence). V dropped 7 bases and J dropped 7 bases, with 14 bases sitting between them. CDR3 amino acids: CASIGITREQYF. In DNA form, the CDR3 reads TGTGCCAGCATTGGGATTACGAGGGAGCAGTACTTC.

The chain couples TRBV2 to TRBJ1-5; D is unresolved. The CDR3 totals 14 residues. The V end lost 4 bases, the J end lost 2 bases, and 9 bases lay between the germline ends. Germline CDR1 and CDR2: SNHLY and FYNNEI. CDR3: CASSGESGNQPQHF. The CDR3 DNA reads TGTGCCAGCAGTGGTGAGAGTGGCAATCAGCCCCAGCATTTT.

The chain employs TRBV11-3 and TRBJ2-5; 7 nucleotides align to TRBD1. The CDR3 totals 15 residues. Looked up from germline, CDR1 is SGHNT and CDR2 is YENEEA. V shed 6 bases, J shed 4 bases, and the junction held 11 bases outside the gene matches. CDR3 amino acids: CASSISRGSSETQYF. The CDR3 bases are TGTGCCAGCAGTATCAGCAGGGGGTCGTCAGAGACCCAGTACTTC.

This clonotype was detected many times. The gene calls are TRBV30 and TRBJ1-1; unclear D gene. V lost 0 bases to trimming and J lost 1 base, with 12 bases between them. CDR1 is GTSNPN and CDR2 is SVGIG in the germline V gene (reference sequence). This CDR3 contains 15 residues. The CDR3 bases are TGTGCCTGGAGTGTAAGGGCGGGCCAGAACACTGAAGCTTTCTTT. Translated, it gives CAWSVRAGQNTEAFF.

The rearrangement uses TRBV20-1 and TRBJ2-7; 13 nucleotides align to TRBD2. V lost 3 bases to trimming and J lost 4 bases; unmatched junction nucleotides: 3. This CDR3 contains 14 residues. The germline V gene encodes CDR1 DFQATT and CDR2 SNEGSKA (reference sequence). The CDR3 here is CSARGLAGPYEQYF. DNA of the CDR3: TGCAGTGCTAGGGGACTAGCGGGACCGTACGAGCAGTACTTC.

V usage is TRBV6-1 and J usage is TRBJ1-5; D not certain. Germline V gene sequence: CDR1 MNHNS, CDR2 SASEGT. V shed 7 bases and J shed 4 bases, with 11 bases lying between them. This CDR3 has 13 amino acids. The CDR3 region has the DNA TGTGCCAGCATAGAGGGCGCAAATCAGCCCCAGCATTTT. Protein: CASIEGANQPQHF.

This chain uses TRBV7-3 with TRBJ2-3; 11 bases line up with TRBD2. J gave up 3 bases and V 3 bases, and 5 bases lay outside the gene matches. The CDR3 is made up of 16 amino acids. Per germline, CDR1 SGHTA and CDR2 FQGTGA. CDR3 bases: TGTGCCAGCAGCTTGGGACTAGCGGAAGGGACAGATACGCAGTATTTT. The encoded protein is CASSLGLAEGTDTQYF.

The chain carries TRBV2 and TRBJ2-1, with 12 bases matching TRBD2. J was trimmed by 5 bases and V by 6 bases; bases with no gene match: 8. The CDR3 spans 16 residues. Germline assignment: CDR1 SNHLY and CDR2 FYNNEI. CDR3 DNA: TGTGCCAGCAGCGTGCTAGCGGGAGGGCCCCACAATGAGCAGTTCTTC. Translating it yields CASSVLAGGPHNEQFF.

As regards this clonotype: This could be a read error, since a much larger clone is one nucleotide away. This chain joins TRBV5-1 and TRBJ2-1; 7 bases fit TRBD2. Germline V CDR1 and CDR2: SGHRS, YFSETQ. The CDR3 spans 12 residues. The CDR3 spells CASSTSGTGQSF. The CDR3 DNA reads as TGCGCCAGCAGCACAAGCGGGACGGGGCAGTCCTTC.

This clonotype was counted between two and nine times. The chain joins TRBV19 to TRBJ2-7, with TRBD2 identical over 10 bases. The germline V gene encodes CDR1 LNHDA and CDR2 SQIVND (reference sequence). The V gene end was trimmed by 9 bases and the J gene end by 4 bases; junction bases not matched to a gene: 15. CDR3 size: 16 residues. CDR3 in DNA: TGTGCCAGCACCCCAACCTGGGCTAGCGGGAGTTACGAGCAGTACTTC. This sequence encodes CASTPTWASGSYEQYF.

The chain employs TRBV12-3 or TRBV12-4 and TRBJ2-5; D call uncertain. The CDR3 has 13 amino acids. With 4 bases removed from V and 4 bases from J, the gap between germline ends came to 10 bases. CDR3 residues: CASSSSRGETQYF. CDR3 nucleotide sequence: TGTGCCAGCAGTTCAAGCCGTGGAGAGACCCAGTACTTC.

In this sample, this clonotype turned up a few times. V and J are TRBV6-1 and TRBJ1-2; 8 bases fit TRBD1. This CDR3 is 15 amino acids long. Germline V gives CDR1 MNHNS, CDR2 SASEGT. V shed 6 bases, J shed 3 bases, and the junction held 9 bases outside the gene matches. The CDR3 coding sequence is TGTGCCAGCAGAGTACAGGGGGAGGCTTACTATGGCTACACCTTC. Encoded protein: CASRVQGEAYYGYTF.

There are a few counts of this clonotype. The V gene is TRBV19, the J gene TRBJ2-7, with D uncertain. CDR1 and CDR2 (germline): LNHDA, SQIVND (reference sequence). The CDR3 spans 14 residues. V was clipped by 8 bases and J by 3 bases, with 17 bases between them. CDR3: CASSPLVGLYEQYF. The CDR3 DNA reads TGTGCCAGTTCCCCCCTTGTAGGGCTCTACGAGCAGTACTTC.

The chain has TRBV27 and TRBJ1-2, with unresolved D. V was pared by 0 bases and J by 4 bases, with 9 bases between. CDR3 size: 14 residues. Germline CDR1 is MNHEY and CDR2 is SMNVEV (reference sequence). The CDR3, as DNA: TGTGCCAGCAGTTTATCGGGCAGCTCCTATGGCTACACCTTC. Protein product: CASSLSGSSYGYTF.

This clonotype was counted at least ten times. V is TRBV28 and J is TRBJ2-1, with 8 bases matching TRBD1. V shed 6 bases and J 0 bases; nucleotides not matched to a gene: 4. Germline V gene lookup returns CDR1 MDHEN and CDR2 SYDVKM. The CDR3 loop spans 15 amino acids. The CDR3 protein is CASRPTGGSYNEQFF. The CDR3 bases are TGTGCCAGCAGACCCACAGGGGGCTCCTACAATGAGCAGTTCTTC. The whole variable domain, remainder taken from reference TRBV28 and TRBJ2-1, is DVKVTQSSRYLVKRTGEKVFLECVQDMDHENMFWYRQDPGLGLRLIYFSYDVKMKEKGDIPEGYSVSREKKERFSLILESASTNQTSMYLCASRPTGGSYNEQFFGPGTRLTVL.

This chain uses TRBV5-6 with TRBJ2-5; D is perhaps TRBD1 (6 bases). Trimming pared 4 bases from V and 0 bases from J, leaving 16 bases between. The CDR3 spans 16 residues. The germline V gene encodes CDR1 SGHDT and CDR2 YYEEEE. The CDR3 loop is CASSPLTRTDQETQYF. The DNA of the CDR3 is TGTGCCAGCAGCCCCCTGACCCGGACAGACCAAGAGACCCAGTACTTC.